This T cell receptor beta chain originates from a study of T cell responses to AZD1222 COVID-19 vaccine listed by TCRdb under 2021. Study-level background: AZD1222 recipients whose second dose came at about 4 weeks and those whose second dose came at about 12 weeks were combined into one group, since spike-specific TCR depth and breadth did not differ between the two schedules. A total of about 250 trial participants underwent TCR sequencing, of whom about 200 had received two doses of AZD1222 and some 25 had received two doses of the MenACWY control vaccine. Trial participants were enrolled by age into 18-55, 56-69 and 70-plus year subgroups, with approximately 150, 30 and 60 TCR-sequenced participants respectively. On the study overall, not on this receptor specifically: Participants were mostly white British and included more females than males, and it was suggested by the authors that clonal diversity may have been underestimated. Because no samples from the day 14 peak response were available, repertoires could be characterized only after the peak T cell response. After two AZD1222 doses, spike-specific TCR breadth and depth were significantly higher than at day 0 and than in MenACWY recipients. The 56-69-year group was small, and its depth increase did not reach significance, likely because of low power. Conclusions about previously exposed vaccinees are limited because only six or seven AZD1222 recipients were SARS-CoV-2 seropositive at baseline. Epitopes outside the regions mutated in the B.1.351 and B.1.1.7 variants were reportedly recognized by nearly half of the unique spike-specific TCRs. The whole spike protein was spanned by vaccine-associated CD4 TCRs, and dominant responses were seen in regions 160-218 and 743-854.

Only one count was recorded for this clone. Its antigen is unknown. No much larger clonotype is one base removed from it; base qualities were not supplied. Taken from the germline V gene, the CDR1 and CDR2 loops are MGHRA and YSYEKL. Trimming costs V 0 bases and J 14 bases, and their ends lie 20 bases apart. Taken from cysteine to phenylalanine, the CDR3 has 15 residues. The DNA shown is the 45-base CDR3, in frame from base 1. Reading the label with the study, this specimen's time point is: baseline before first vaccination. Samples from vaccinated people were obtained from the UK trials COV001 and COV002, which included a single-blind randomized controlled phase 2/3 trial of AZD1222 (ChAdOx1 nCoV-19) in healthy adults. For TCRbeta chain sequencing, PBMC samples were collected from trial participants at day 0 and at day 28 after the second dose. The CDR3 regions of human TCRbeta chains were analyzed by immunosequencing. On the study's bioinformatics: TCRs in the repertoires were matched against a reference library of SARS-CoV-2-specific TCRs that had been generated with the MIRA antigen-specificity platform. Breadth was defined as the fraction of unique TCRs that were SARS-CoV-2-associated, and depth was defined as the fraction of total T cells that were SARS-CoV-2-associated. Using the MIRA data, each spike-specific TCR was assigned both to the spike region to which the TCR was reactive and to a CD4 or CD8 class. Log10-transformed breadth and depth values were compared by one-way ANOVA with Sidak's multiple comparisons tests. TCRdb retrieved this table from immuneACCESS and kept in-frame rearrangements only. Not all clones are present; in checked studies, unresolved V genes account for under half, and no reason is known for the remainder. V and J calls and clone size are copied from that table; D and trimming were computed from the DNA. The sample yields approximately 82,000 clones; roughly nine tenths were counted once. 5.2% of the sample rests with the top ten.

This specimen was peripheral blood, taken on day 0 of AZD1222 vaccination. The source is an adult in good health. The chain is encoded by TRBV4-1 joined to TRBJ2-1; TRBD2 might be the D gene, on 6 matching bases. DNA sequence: TGCGCCAGCAGCCAAGATAGGGTCGGCGGGGATTCAGAGTTCTTC. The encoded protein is CASSQDRVGGDSEFF.